The subject of this entry is one TCR beta chain. The sample belongs to a study of cytomegalovirus exposure and HLA in healthy donors. Germline loops: CDR1 MDHEN, CDR2 SYDVKM. V lost 10 bases, J lost 4 bases, and 11 bases stayed unmatched. The CDR3 extends over 14 amino acids. Sequenced by immunoSEQ multiplex PCR; TCRdb stores in-frame clones only, minus some. The sample records more than 55,000 clones, about 91% being singletons. This chain links TRBV28 with TRBJ2-7; 9 bases agree with TRBD1. The specimen was PBMCs. The TCR sequence derives from a woman in her late teens or twenties in good health and CMV-seronegative. The CDR3 DNA reads TGTGCCACCCTAAGTCCGGACAGGGGTTACGAGCAGTACTTC. Protein sequence: CATLSPDRGYEQYF.